The TCR beta chain under discussion was sequenced for a study of post-analysis software for immune sequencing data (dated by TCRdb to between 2015 and 2016). Concerning the study at large: The recorded disease courses included relapsing-remitting, secondary progressive and progressive-relapsing multiple sclerosis, and some patients had no subtype annotation. The patient repertoires were compared against 11 previously published healthy control repertoires obtained from donors aged about 6 to 26 years. A subset of samples was prepared in parallel using single-end sample barcoding, then pooled and co-amplified after Illumina adapter ligation. The full study reports these points: When samples were clustered directly using the F measure, samples prepared in the same batch co-clustered strongly, which prompted a batch-effect correction. Significantly lower normalized Chao1 diversity was found in multiple sclerosis patients than in controls, suggesting substantial peripheral T-cell clonal expansion. Four to six TRBV segments, including TRBV5-6, TRBV5-1 and TRBV20-1, were significantly more frequent in patients than controls. The multiple sclerosis patient group was slightly younger than the control group.

Sequences DFQATT (CDR1) and SNEGSKA (CDR2) are obtained from the germline V gene (reference sequence). The V end loses 0 bases and the J end loses 6 bases, and a stretch of 11 bases separates them. Including cysteine and phenylalanine, the CDR3 has 14 amino acids. The CDR3 DNA has 42 bases and is translated from base 1. To note about this clonotype: Its antigen target is currently unknown. One base away there is no much larger clone; base qualities are not given.

The library was prepared using PCR. Sequencing instrument: Illumina HiSeq 2500. To reduce PCR and sequencing biases, unique molecular identifiers were incorporated into the TCR beta cDNA libraries. Per 1 to 10 million input T cells, 500,000 or so cDNA molecules were obtained, such that each molecule approximated one T cell. The patient libraries were prepared and sequenced with the same protocol used for the earlier healthy control dataset. Within a given batch, samples were prepared together, multiplexed and sequenced on the same HiSeq lane. Per the source publication's procedure: Raw barcoded reads were processed with MIGEC, and single-read molecular identifier groups were discarded before consensus assembly and CDR3 extraction. Clonotype tables were post-analysed with VDJtools, normalizing diversity by down-sampling all datasets to the smallest sample size. In repertoire overlap clustering, CDR3 amino acid sequences, but not nucleotide sequences, were matched to correct batch-related cross-sample contamination. TCRdb reran the public reads through fastp at Q25 and MiXCR, keeping productive beta chains. A single entry per CDR3 protein holds the most common genes and DNA from its merged rows. The authors' filters were not applied to this entry. The sample table lists roughly 800,000 distinct CDR3 sequences, 35% to 55% of them with a count of one. The ten top clones hold around 4.7% of the sample.

To demonstrate the VDJtools post-analysis software, the study profiled TCR beta repertoires from the peripheral blood of around 13 young patients with multiple sclerosis. The multiple sclerosis patients were children and adolescents ranging in age from roughly 6 to 15 years. This clonotype was obtained from a girl aged 5 to 17 with multiple sclerosis. The chain links TRBV20-1 with TRBJ2-2; the D gene is unclear. The specimen was blood. The CDR3 protein: CSARDFSSPGELFF. The sequenced DNA is TGCAGTGCTAGAGATTTTAGTTCCCCCGGGGAGCTGTTTTTT.